The 25 T cell receptor beta chains below all came from one sample that was sequenced in a study of T cell changes during pregnancy in multiple sclerosis. The method was immunoSEQ multiplex PCR; TCRdb's version includes in-frame clones alone and lacks a portion of them. The sample lists 35,000 to 45,000 clones, about 88% seen once, with 4.1% in the top ten. Sample: CD8+ T cells from peripheral blood mononuclear cells, taken in the first trimester of pregnancy. Receptors originate from a female donor with multiple sclerosis, enrolled in a pregnancy study.

The chain combines TRBV7-8 with TRBJ1-5; 9 nucleotides match TRBD1. The germline V gene encodes CDR1 SGHVS and CDR2 FQNEAQ. The junction had 16 bases not matched to a gene; V was cut back by 1 base and J by 9 bases. This CDR3 comprises 18 residues. The CDR3 spells CASSLVGRTQGADGPQHF. CDR3 bases: TGTGCCAGCAGCTTAGTGGGTCGGACACAGGGGGCGGATGGGCCCCAGCATTTT.

This clone was recorded a few times. This chain links TRBV18 with TRBJ1-2; perhaps TRBD1 as D (6 bases). The V gene's germline CDR1 is KGHSH and CDR2 LQKENI. V lost 3 bases, J lost 4 bases, and 12 bases lay in between. CDR3 length equals 14 residues. CDR3 protein: CASSPQGLGYGYTF. In DNA form, the CDR3 reads TGTGCCAGCTCACCCCAGGGGCTGGGCTATGGCTACACCTTC.

The chain joins TRBV6-6 to TRBJ1-5; D is uncertain. Trimming took 4 bases from V and 3 from J, leaving 10 bases between them. This CDR3 contains 14 residues. Germline V gene lookup returns CDR1 MNHNY and CDR2 SVGAGI (reference sequence). Here the CDR3 reads CASSLAGNNQPQHF. The CDR3 DNA sequence: TGTGCCAGCAGTTTGGCAGGCAACAATCAGCCCCAGCATTTT.

The V and J genes are TRBV9 and TRBJ2-2; the D gene is possibly TRBD1 (6 bases). The ends were cut back, 0 bases at V and 4 bases at J, with 13 bases in the middle. In germline, CDR1 is SGDLS, CDR2 YYNGEE. The CDR3 sequence is 16 residues long. CDR3 nucleotides: TGTGCCAGCAGCGTAGAGACAGGAACCGGCACCGGGGAGCTGTTTTTT. As protein: CASSVETGTGTGELFF. The whole variable domain, filled in from reference TRBV9 and TRBJ2-2, reads DSGVTQTPKHLITATGQRVTLRCSPRSGDLSVYWYQQSLDQGLQFLIQYYNGEERAKGNILERFSAQQFPDLHSELNLSSLELGDSALYFCASSVETGTGTGELFFGEGSRLTVL.

Only a few counts were recorded for this clone. The chain uses TRBV30 and TRBJ1-1, with D unresolved. Trimming took 0 bases from V and 6 from J, leaving 8 bases between them. The germline gives CDR1 GTSNPN, CDR2 SVGIG (reference sequence). The CDR3 covers 12 residues. CDR3 sequence reads: CAWSVRRSEAFF. For the CDR3, the DNA is TGTGCCTGGAGTGTACGTAGATCTGAAGCTTTCTTT.

The chain is built from TRBV5-5 and TRBJ2-4; no definite D call. The germline V gene encodes CDR1 SGHKS and CDR2 YYEKEE (reference sequence). This CDR3 is 13 amino acids long. Trimming removed 0 bases at V and 8 bases at J, with 9 bases between. Here the CDR3 reads CASSLDSGYIQYF. The CDR3 nucleotides are TGTGCCAGCAGCTTGGACTCCGGGTACATTCAGTACTTC.

This clone showed up just once. The rearrangement joins TRBV5-6 to TRBJ2-1, with D possibly being TRBD2 (5 bases). V lost 3 bases and J lost 5, with 15 bases in between. The germline V gene has CDR1 SGHDT and CDR2 YYEEEE. The CDR3 totals 15 residues. Here the CDR3 DNA reads TGTGCCAGCAGCTCACTGGACGGGATTCACAATGAGCAGTTCTTC. Protein product: CASSSLDGIHNEQFF. The variable domain in full, completed from reference TRBV5-6 and TRBJ2-1, reads DAGVTQSPTHLIKTRGQQVTLRCSPKSGHDTVSWYQQALGQGPQFIFQYYEEEERQRGNFPDRFSGHQFPNYSSELNVNALLLGDSALYLCASSSLDGIHNEQFFGPGTRLTVL.

V is TRBV19 and J is TRBJ1-1; 7 bases line up with TRBD1. Germline CDR1 reads LNHDA; CDR2 reads SQIVND (reference sequence). The CDR3 has 15 residues. V was pared by 5 bases and J by 6 bases, with 12 bases of the junction left unmatched. The CDR3 nucleotides read TGTGCCAGTAGTTTAATAACAGGGGACTCGGCTGAAGCTTTCTTT. This gives the protein CASSLITGDSAEAFF.

The rearrangement links TRBV2 to TRBJ1-6; perhaps TRBD1 as D (6 bases). CDR1 is SNHLY and CDR2 is FYNNEI in the germline V gene. Trimming left V 8 bases short and J 0 bases short, with 20 bases between. The CDR3 extends over 18 amino acids. CDR3 DNA sequence: TGTGCCAGCCTTGACCCCCGGGACACCAGCTCCTATAATTCACCCCTCCACTTT. Protein: CASLDPRDTSSYNSPLHF.

The chain combines TRBV10-3 with TRBJ1-5, with 7 bases matching TRBD1. The germline CDR1 and CDR2 sequences are ENHRY and SYGVKD. With 3 bases clipped from V and 0 bases from J, the junction kept 11 bases outside the gene matches. The CDR3 is 18 residues long. In nucleotides, the CDR3 is TGTGCCATCAGTGATCCTTTCCAGGGACAGAATAGCAATCAGCCCCAGCATTTT. Protein: CAISDPFQGQNSNQPQHF.

The chain carries TRBV5-5 and TRBJ1-4; TRBD1 might be the D (6 bases). The V gene's germline CDR1 is SGHKS and CDR2 YYEKEE (reference sequence). This CDR3 has 14 residues. The V end was cut by 2 bases, the J end by 8 bases, with 13 bases between. The CDR3 loop is CASSFRGAGEKLFF. CDR3 coding DNA: TGTGCCAGCAGCTTCCGGGGGGCTGGGGAAAAACTGTTTTTT. Together with reference TRBV5-5 and TRBJ1-4, the CDR3 gives the full variable domain: DAGVTQSPTHLIKTRGQQVTLRCSPISGHKSVSWYQQVLGQGPQFIFQYYEKEERGRGNFPDRFSARQFPNYSSELNVNALLLGDSALYLCASSFRGAGEKLFFGSGTQLSVL.

The V gene is TRBV6-5, the J gene TRBJ1-4; 8 bases match TRBD1. This CDR3 contains 12 residues. The junction had 6 bases not matched to a gene; V was cut back by 10 bases and J by 8 bases. Per germline, CDR1 MNHEY and CDR2 SVGAGI. The CDR3: CATQGEGEKLFF. CDR3 nucleotide sequence: TGTGCCACACAGGGGGAGGGGGAAAAACTGTTTTTT.

The table lists this clone with a few counts. The chain recombines TRBV6-1 with TRBJ2-2; D uncertain. The CDR3 has 14 residues. V was pared by 1 base and J by 1 base, with 4 bases between. Germline-derived CDR1 and CDR2 are MNHNS and SASEGT. CDR3 sequence reads: CASSEDRNTGELFF. The CDR3 DNA follows: TGTGCCAGCAGTGAAGACAGGAACACCGGGGAGCTGTTTTTT.

The chain employs TRBV5-1 and TRBJ2-1; 7 nucleotides align to TRBD2. V shed 4 bases and J 7 bases; nucleotides not matched to a gene: 14. The CDR3 sequence is 16 residues long. Germline loops: CDR1 SGHRS, CDR2 YFSETQ. CDR3 in DNA: TGCGCCAGCAGCCCCACATCGGGGGGAGGGGTTAATGAGCAGTTCTTC. It is translated as CASSPTSGGGVNEQFF. Together with reference TRBV5-1 and TRBJ2-1, the CDR3 gives the full variable domain: KAGVTQTPRYLIKTRGQQVTLSCSPISGHRSVSWYQQTPGQGLQFLFEYFSETQRNKGNFPGRFSGRQFSNSRSEMNVSTLELGDSALYLCASSPTSGGGVNEQFFGPGTRLTVL.

This sequence joins TRBV14 and TRBJ2-1; 8 bases align to TRBD2. V dropped 4 bases and J dropped 4; count of bases not matched to a gene: 6. The CDR3 is made up of 15 amino acids. Germline assignment: CDR1 SGHDN and CDR2 FVKESK. CDR3 DNA: TGTGCCAGCAGCCCCCGGGGGGGGACATACAATGAGCAGTTCTTC. Its protein product is CASSPRGGTYNEQFF.

CDR3 protein: CASSTQPQGSIGGYTF. In nucleotides, the CDR3 is TGTGCCAGCAGCACACAACCACAGGGTTCAATCGGCGGCTACACCTTC. The rearrangement joins TRBV11-3 to TRBJ1-2; a weak D match, TRBD1 (6 bases). CDR3 size: 16 residues. CDR1 and CDR2 from the germline V gene are SGHNT and YENEEA. Trimming took off 5 bases at V and 8 bases at J, with 24 bases between the two ends.

This chain links TRBV19 with TRBJ1-1; no definite D call. V lost 7 bases to trimming and J lost 0 bases, with 24 bases between them. From germline, CDR1 is LNHDA and CDR2 SQIVND (reference sequence). This CDR3 spans 18 amino acids. In nucleotides, the CDR3 is TGTGCCAGTAAAGGTCCGGCACGGCGGGAGCCTATGAACACTGAAGCTTTCTTT. It translates to CASKGPARREPMNTEAFF.

This chain links TRBV27 with TRBJ2-7, with a tentative D call TRBD2 (5 bases). V lost 4 bases to trimming and J lost 4 bases, with 8 bases between them. The germline gives CDR1 MNHEY, CDR2 SMNVEV (reference sequence). CDR3 length: 12 amino acids. The CDR3 DNA reads TGTGCCAGCAGTTCACTAGAGTACGAGCAGTACTTC. Protein: CASSSLEYEQYF.

The chain couples TRBV7-9 to TRBJ2-6; possible D gene TRBD2, 6 bases. CDR3 length: 15 amino acids. In germline, CDR1 is SEHNR, CDR2 FQNEAQ (reference sequence). The V and J ends lost 5 bases and 1 base respectively, with 9 bases between them. Here the CDR3 DNA reads TGTGCCAGCAGCCCCGGAGGGTCTGGGGCCAACGTCCTGACTTTC. It encodes CASSPGGSGANVLTF.

V gene TRBV19 combines with J gene TRBJ1-6; 7 bases are shared with TRBD1. Germline-derived CDR1 and CDR2 are LNHDA and SQIVND (reference sequence). The CDR3 consists of 15 residues. The junction had 6 bases not matched to a gene; V was cut back by 5 bases and J by 5 bases. This chain's CDR3 is CASSSLDRDNSPLHF. The CDR3 nucleotides read TGTGCCAGTAGTTCCCTCGACAGGGATAATTCACCCCTCCACTTT.

The J gene is TRBJ2-2, the V gene TRBV6-6; TRBD2 matches 13 bases. CDR3 size: 16 residues. Per the germline V gene, CDR1 is MNHNY and CDR2 is SVGAGI (reference sequence). V shed 6 bases and J 7 bases; nucleotides not matched to a gene: 8. CDR3 in DNA: TGTGCCAGCAGGTGGACTAGCGGGGGCCCTCGCGGGGAGCTGTTTTTT. It yields the protein CASRWTSGGPRGELFF.

The V and J genes are TRBV6-5 and TRBJ1-5; D gene unclear. V was pared by 6 bases and J by 4 bases, with 10 bases between. Looked up from germline, CDR1 is MNHEY and CDR2 is SVGAGI. CDR3 length: 13 amino acids. The CDR3 DNA reads as TGTGCCAGCAGCAATAAGGAGAATCAGCCCCAGCATTTT. This codes for CASSNKENQPQHF.

CDR3: CASSPPSGYNEQFF. The DNA for the CDR3 is TGTGCCAGCAGCCCACCCAGCGGTTACAATGAGCAGTTCTTC. The chain couples TRBV7-8 to TRBJ2-1; weak D call: TRBD2 (5 bases). This CDR3 is built from 14 residues. Per germline, CDR1 SGHVS and CDR2 FQNEAQ. V dropped 5 bases and J dropped 4 bases, with 12 bases sitting between them.

This chain's CDR3 is CASSVFGSGGVGETQYF. The CDR3 nucleotides are TGTGCCAGCAGCGTATTTGGAAGCGGGGGGGTTGGGGAGACCCAGTACTTC. The V call is TRBV9, the J call TRBJ2-5, with TRBD2 matching 10 bases. This CDR3 region has 17 residues. The junction had 11 bases not matched to a gene; V was cut back by 1 base and J by 5 bases. Germline CDR1 SGDLS, CDR2 YYNGEE.

The V and J genes are TRBV6-1 and TRBJ2-7, with TRBD2 identical over 7 bases. This CDR3 is 15 amino acids long. The ends lost 6 bases at V and 3 bases at J; junction bases unmatched: 11. CDR1 is MNHNS, CDR2 SASEGT, per germline. CDR3 sequence reads: CASSMTSLVSYEQYF. The CDR3 DNA reads as TGTGCCAGCAGCATGACTAGCTTAGTCAGCTACGAGCAGTACTTC.